This T cell receptor beta chain was retrieved from a study of identical twins. MiXCR was run by TCRdb on the 5' RACE reads, yielding one entry per CDR3 protein. This table holds a few hundred thousand distinct CDR3 sequences, roughly 9% found once. This clonotype was recorded many times. Its antigen is unidentified. All of the donors were Caucasians in good health. Study outcomes and limitations: The abundant beta clonotypes from cord blood had fewer insertions, and memory repertoires had none of this. Beta out-of-frame twin sharing showed a weaker excess. There is a chance that invariant MAIT and iNKT cells partially muddied zero-insertion analyses.

This receptor was taken from a woman in her fifties or sixties in good health. The sequencing input was naive T cells sorted from blood.

CDR3 sequence (DNA): TGTGCCAGCAGTTACTCGGGGGCTAGCCAAGAGACCCAGTACTTC. Translated, it gives CASSYSGASQETQYF. The chain uses TRBV6-5 and TRBJ2-5, with a possible D match to TRBD1 (6 bases). Germline CDR1 MNHEY, CDR2 SVGAGI. The CDR3 loop spans 15 amino acids. V lost 0 bases to trimming and J lost 1 base, with 9 bases between them.